This T cell receptor (beta chain) was found in a study of PD-L1 blockade in urothelial cancer (dated by TCRdb to 2015 to 2018). Background for the entire study: Therapy was started around 2014 for all patients, and atezolizumab 1,200 mg was administered intravenously every 3 weeks. About 90% of the 29 patients were identified as males with urothelial cancer of bladder origin, and a prior smoking history was reported by 18 of 29 patients. An ECOG performance status of 0 or 1 was recorded for the patients, and 0 to 3 prior chemotherapy regimens had been received by the patients. Blood samples were analyzed 3 weeks after the start of treatment (second dose) and 6 weeks after the start of treatment. Blood samples gave a median of about 130,000 T cells and 77,000 or so unique TCRs, with a median clonality of roughly 0.08. An exploratory multi-omic analysis was conducted of the somatic, immune and clinical correlates of response to PD-L1 blockade with atezolizumab in urothelial cancer. TCR sequencing covered pretreatment tumor samples and matched, serially collected peripheral blood taken before and after atezolizumab treatment. Durable clinical benefit was defined as a progression-free survival longer than 6 months, and TCR features were additionally tested against progression-free survival and overall survival. In the same patients who had TCR sequencing, pretreatment tumors also underwent whole exome sequencing and RNA sequencing. Several patients achieved durable clinical benefit and about 19 did not. Pretreatment blood TCR-seq was available for nearly 30 patients, at least one posttreatment blood collection was obtained for around 25 patients, and tumor TCR-seq was available for around 25 patients.

To estimate absolute template abundance from read counts, synthetic TCR analog templates were spiked into each PCR. The immunoSEQ assay was used to amplify TCRbeta CDR3 regions from genomic DNA with bias-controlled V and J gene primers. Rearranged TCRbeta segments were sequenced at approximately 20X coverage. Concerning the study's data processing: Clustering was used to correct sequencing errors, and CDR3s were annotated against IMGT so that V, D and J genes could be assigned. Downstream analyses used only productive TCRbeta rearrangements and left out out-of-frame or stop-codon sequences. To compute clonality, Shannon entropy was normalized by the log of the number of unique productive sequences and then subtracted from one. Clones differing between time points or between blood and tumor were identified by Fisher's exact test with Benjamini-Hochberg correction at adjusted p below 0.01. TCRdb re-hosts the immuneACCESS table, in-frame sequences only. Its copies lack some clones; in the studies checked, an unresolved V gene accounts for under half of them, and the cause for the rest is not known. D and trimming were read from the DNA, whereas the V and J calls and clone size are those reported in that table. The sample table shows about 88,000 clones, and 85% to 95% are seen once. The top ten clonotypes cover roughly a tenth of the sample.

Broader findings and caveats from the paper: A pretreatment peripheral blood TCR clonality below the median was linked to improved progression-free and overall survival. Greater expansion of tumor-associated TCR clones in peripheral blood 3 weeks after the start of treatment was observed in patients with durable benefit (n of about 21, p = 0.022). Because of the small sample size (n ≈ 29) and the many exploratory analyses performed, the results are intended to be regarded as hypothesis-generating.

The cohort comprised 25 to 30 patients with locally advanced or metastatic urothelial carcinoma treated at Memorial Sloan Kettering on a trial protocol. Peripheral blood mononuclear cells were collected pretreatment and during treatment, at between 1 and 8 total time points per patient. The Qiagen DNeasy Blood extraction kit was used to purify genomic DNA from total PBMCs and from tumor samples. PBMCs were collected pretreatment and during treatment, and were isolated and stored as previously described. Details on this clone: The target of this receptor is not known. Per-base qualities were not stored, and no clone one base away is much larger.

Trimmed from V: 3 bases; trimmed from J: 2 bases; junction bases lacking a gene match: 2. Looking up the germline V gene yields CDR1 SGHDN and CDR2 FVKESK. The CDR3 sequence holds 15 residues, the cysteine and phenylalanine included. Of the read, only the CDR3 DNA is kept; its 45 bases are in frame from base 1. The chain couples TRBV14 to TRBJ2-1; 9 of the junction bases match TRBD2. The TCR comes from a man aged 55 to 70 with urothelial cancer. The source material was PBMCs, sampled around atezolizumab (anti-PD-L1) treatment. The DNA reads TGTGCCAGCAGCCAGCTAGCGGGACCCTACAATGAGCAGTTCTTC. Its amino acids are CASSQLAGPYNEQFF.